These T cell receptor beta chains were read from a single sample in a study of T cell clones after liver transplantation. The repertoire was sequenced with immunoSEQ multiplex PCR; TCRdb's copy has only in-frame clones and lacks some. This sample carries just over 60,000 clones, 60% to 80% of them seen once, and the ten largest clones take 14% to 15%. The specimen was CD4+ T cells from blood, collected before liver transplant. The source is a human donor who received a liver transplant. Each CDR3 is given with its conserved first and last residue. D genes are given only for firm matches. The size entry is marked missing in some rows and otherwise reads once, few, many or a size class.

cdr3_length	j_call	v_call	clone_size	d_call	cdr3_aa	cdr3_nt
11	TRBJ1-1	TRBV19	NA	NA	CASSWTVEAFF	TGTGCCAGTAGTTGGACAGTTGAAGCTTTCTTT
18	TRBJ2-2	TRBV29-1	NA	TRBD2	CSVAPSGVSPVGTGELFF	TGCAGCGTTGCCCCTAGCGGCGTTTCCCCCGTTGGGACCGGGGAGCTGTTTTTT
13	TRBJ1-1	TRBV7-2	many	NA	CASSLDPSSEAFF	TGTGCCAGCAGCTTAGATCCAAGTAGTGAAGCTTTCTTT
16	TRBJ1-5	TRBV19	NA	NA	CASSTYRSDGNQPQHF	TGTGCCAGTAGTACATATAGGAGTGATGGAAATCAGCCCCAGCATTTT
22	TRBJ2-3	TRBV4-2	NA	TRBD2	CASSQDMTLGPSGGLITDTQYF	TGTGCCAGCAGCCAAGATATGACTTTGGGTCCAAGCGGGGGCTTGATCACAGATACGCAGTATTTT
14	TRBJ1-4	TRBV7-9	NA	NA	CASSLGHISEKLFF	TGTGCCAGCAGCTTAGGACACATATCGGAAAAACTGTTTTTT
14	TRBJ1-1	TRBV6-1	NA	TRBD1	CASSATGGNTEAFF	TGTGCCAGCAGCGCGACAGGGGGGAACACTGAAGCTTTCTTT
14	TRBJ2-7	TRBV7-8	few	NA	CASAGLFASYEQYF	TGTGCCAGTGCGGGACTCTTCGCCTCCTACGAGCAGTACTTC
17	TRBJ2-1	TRBV18	NA	TRBD2	CASSPPSSGGSYNEQFF	TGTGCCAGCTCACCACCGTCTAGCGGGGGATCCTACAATGAGCAGTTCTTC
14	TRBJ1-6	TRBV28	NA	NA	CASSTNRYNSPLHF	TGTGCCAGCAGCACCAACAGGTATAATTCACCCCTCCACTTT
13	TRBJ1-5	TRBV2	NA	NA	CASSGEWDQPQHF	TGTGCCAGCTCGGGGGAGTGGGATCAGCCCCAGCATTTT
14	TRBJ2-5	TRBV14	NA	NA	CASSRGGGAETQYF	TGTGCCAGCAGCCGAGGAGGCGGGGCAGAGACCCAGTACTTC
13	TRBJ2-1	TRBV7-8	NA	TRBD1	CASSPDRANEQFF	TGTGCCAGCAGCCCAGACAGGGCCAATGAGCAGTTCTTC
15	TRBJ2-3	TRBV5-4	few	TRBD1	CASSLATGSTDTQYF	TGTGCCAGCAGCTTGGCGACAGGGAGCACAGATACGCAGTATTTT
14	TRBJ1-1	TRBV6-1	NA	NA	CASARGGGNTEAFF	TGTGCCAGCGCCCGAGGGGGTGGGAACACTGAAGCTTTCTTT
17	TRBJ1-1	TRBV18	NA	TRBD1	CASSPGQGAFRNTEAFF	TGTGCCAGCTCACCGGGACAGGGGGCCTTCCGTAACACTGAAGCTTTCTTT
14	TRBJ1-1	TRBV5-1	NA	TRBD1	CASSTGTGGTEAFF	TGCGCCAGCAGCACCGGGACAGGGGGCACTGAAGCTTTCTTT
16	TRBJ2-1	TRBV6-1	once	TRBD2	CASSEASGGAGYEQFF	TGTGCCAGCAGTGAAGCTAGCGGGGGGGCGGGGTATGAGCAGTTCTTC
14	TRBJ2-3	TRBV7-7	NA	NA	CASSSGLIPDTQYF	TGTGCTAGCAGCTCCGGACTAATCCCAGATACGCAGTATTTT
15	TRBJ1-2	TRBV18	NA	TRBD1	CASSPPEEGAKGYTF	TGTGCCAGCTCACCACCGGAGGAGGGGGCAAAAGGCTACACCTTC
14	TRBJ1-2	TRBV5-5	NA	NA	CASSREQGAYGYTF	TGTGCCAGCAGCCGGGAACAGGGCGCCTATGGCTACACCTTC
11	TRBJ1-6	TRBV11-2	NA	NA	CASSLGGGQHF	TGTGCCAGCAGCTTAGGAGGCGGCCAGCACTTT
15	TRBJ2-3	TRBV28	NA	TRBD2	CASSLPLAGEDTQYF	TGTGCCAGCAGTTTACCACTAGCGGGGGAAGATACGCAGTATTTT
15	TRBJ2-1	TRBV4-1	NA	TRBD2	CASTPLSGGRDEQFF	TGCGCCAGCACCCCCCTAAGCGGGGGGAGGGATGAGCAGTTCTTC
16	TRBJ1-5	TRBV19	NA	NA	CASSSYRQSPLQPQHF	TGTGCCAGTAGCTCCTACCGACAGTCCCCTCTTCAGCCCCAGCATTTT
13	TRBJ1-4	TRBV18	NA	NA	CASSLGRDEKLFF	TGTGCCAGCTCACTTGGGCGGGATGAAAAACTGTTTTTT
15	TRBJ2-7	TRBV9	NA	NA	CASSVSGSFSYEQYF	TGTGCCAGCAGCGTCTCCGGGTCCTTCTCCTACGAGCAGTACTTC
15	TRBJ1-5	TRBV7-9	once	TRBD1	CASSGSGQGNQPQHF	TGTGCCAGCAGTGGGTCAGGACAGGGCAATCAGCCCCAGCATTTT
15	TRBJ2-2	TRBV7-7	once	NA	CASSLDPFNTGELFF	TGTGCCAGCAGTCTAGACCCTTTCAACACCGGGGAGCTGTTTTTT
15	TRBJ1-2	TRBV6-1	NA	NA	CGTTPIQAANYGYTF	TGTGGTACTACCCCGATACAGGCTGCTAACTATGGCTACACCTTC
15	TRBJ1-6	TRBV4-2	few	NA	CASSQARGNNSPLHF	TGTGCCAGCAGCCAAGCCCGGGGAAATAATTCACCCCTCCACTTT
14	TRBJ2-7	TRBV27	NA	NA	CATTTGSFPYEQYF	TGTGCGACAACGACGGGGTCCTTTCCCTACGAGCAGTACTTC
16	TRBJ1-3	TRBV6-5	once	NA	CASSYSAGEAGNTIYF	TGTGCCAGCAGTTACTCGGCAGGGGAAGCTGGAAACACCATATATTTT
14	TRBJ1-6	TRBV7-2	NA	NA	CASSFRPGDSPLHF	TGTGCCAGCAGCTTTAGGCCAGGGGATTCACCCCTCCACTTT
15	TRBJ1-2	TRBV27	few	NA	CASSLSGEAGSGYTF	TGTGCCAGCAGTTTATCCGGGGAGGCGGGGAGTGGCTACACCTTC
17	TRBJ2-3	TRBV27	NA	TRBD2	CASSLQRGGQRADTQYF	TGTGCCAGCAGTTTACAGCGGGGGGGCCAAAGGGCAGATACGCAGTATTTT
15	TRBJ1-5	TRBV15	NA	TRBD1	CATSGWTGKSQPQHF	TGTGCCACCAGCGGATGGACAGGGAAAAGCCAGCCCCAGCATTTT
19	TRBJ2-7	TRBV5-1	once	TRBD2	CATQPPPSGGASFILGQYF	TGCGCCACCCAGCCCCCCCCTAGCGGGGGGGCATCATTCATATTGGGGCAGTACTTC
16	TRBJ2-5	TRBV5-1	NA	TRBD1	CASSSQGAGREETQYF	TGCGCCAGCAGCTCCCAGGGGGCGGGGCGAGAAGAGACCCAGTACTTC
16	TRBJ2-7	TRBV28	NA	NA	CASSLGHGGATYEQYF	TGTGCCAGCAGTTTAGGACACGGGGGTGCCACCTACGAGCAGTACTTC
14	TRBJ1-1	TRBV2	NA	NA	CASSEGGRVVEAFF	TGTGCCAGCAGTGAAGGGGGCAGGGTGGTTGAAGCTTTCTTT
11	TRBJ1-1	TRBV20-1	NA	NA	CSASPQFEAFF	TGCAGTGCTAGTCCGCAGTTTGAAGCTTTCTTT
16	TRBJ2-2	TRBV9	NA	TRBD2	CASSVKSGGIAGELFF	TGTGCCAGCAGCGTAAAGAGCGGGGGGATTGCCGGGGAGCTGTTTTTT
13	TRBJ2-3	TRBV5-6	NA	NA	CASSFWTTDTQYF	TGTGCCAGCAGCTTCTGGACTACAGATACGCAGTATTTT
20	TRBJ2-6	TRBV2	NA	TRBD1	CASSEPYLTGELTGANVLTF	TGTGCCAGCAGTGAACCTTACCTGACAGGGGAATTGACTGGGGCCAACGTCCTGACTTTC
15	TRBJ2-7	TRBV5-4	NA	TRBD2	CASSLGQRGRGEQYF	TGTGCCAGCAGCTTAGGTCAGCGGGGGCGCGGAGAGCAGTACTTC
19	TRBJ1-5	TRBV10-3	NA	TRBD1	CAISASGTGGLVSNQPQHF	TGTGCCATCAGTGCATCCGGGACAGGGGGCTTAGTAAGCAATCAGCCCCAGCATTTT
16	TRBJ2-2	TRBV7-2	NA	TRBD1	CASSFVQGVGTGELFF	TGTGCCAGCAGCTTCGTACAGGGGGTTGGCACCGGGGAGCTGTTTTTT
16	TRBJ1-3	TRBV25-1	NA	TRBD1	CASSATGSRSGNTIYF	TGTGCCAGCAGTGCGACAGGGAGTCGCTCTGGAAACACCATATATTTT
12	TRBJ2-3	TRBV19	NA	NA	CASQQRGDTQYF	TGTGCCAGCCAGCAGAGAGGTGATACGCAGTATTTT
14	TRBJ2-2	TRBV19	NA	NA	CASSMGRNTGELFF	TGTGCCAGTAGTATGGGCCGTAACACCGGGGAGCTGTTTTTT
15	TRBJ2-3	TRBV7-9	NA	TRBD1	CASGSGQGNTDTQYF	TGTGCCAGCGGGTCGGGACAGGGGAACACAGATACGCAGTATTTT
17	TRBJ2-2	TRBV7-2	NA	TRBD1	CASSHLRGQGRDGELFF	TGTGCCAGCAGCCATCTAAGGGGGCAGGGCCGGGACGGGGAGCTGTTTTTT
15	TRBJ1-3	TRBV18	NA	NA	CASSLDSPRVNTIYF	TGTGCCAGCTCGCTGGACAGTCCTCGGGTAAACACCATATATTTT
15	TRBJ2-2	TRBV4-1	NA	TRBD1	CASSQADRVAGELFF	TGCGCCAGCAGCCAAGCGGACAGGGTGGCCGGGGAGCTGTTTTTT
14	TRBJ1-1	TRBV18	NA	TRBD1	CASSGNRGRTEAFF	TGTGCCAGCTCAGGAAACAGGGGACGCACTGAAGCTTTCTTT
14	TRBJ2-3	TRBV6-5	NA	NA	CASSQKLGEMAQYF	TGTGCCAGCAGTCAAAAACTCGGGGAGATGGCGCAGTATTTT
16	TRBJ1-5	TRBV7-8	NA	NA	CASSLSVPDRSQPQHF	TGTGCCAGCAGCTTATCAGTCCCCGACAGGAGTCAGCCCCAGCATTTT